Listed here are 8 T cell receptor beta chains from one sample, sequenced in a study of T cell repertoires in ileal Crohn's disease (dated by TCRdb to 2018 to 2020). The receptor library was made with the immunoSEQ multiplex PCR assay. Not all clones reach the TCRdb copy of this immuneACCESS table, which keeps in-frame sequences only. Checked studies attribute under half of the gap to unresolved V genes and leave the rest unexplained. The sample table holds more than 11,000 clones, of which around two thirds were seen once. The ten biggest clones cover over 4.5% of the sample. The specimen was ileal tissue. The origin of the receptors is an adult with Crohn's disease.

This sequence joins TRBV5-1 and TRBJ2-1; 7 bases map to TRBD1. Germline CDR1 and CDR2: SGHRS and YFSETQ. The CDR3 is 12 amino acids. Trimming cost V 4 bases and J 8 bases; bases outside gene matches: 3. CDR3 amino acids: CASSNRGDEQFF. DNA for the CDR3: TGCGCCAGCAGCAACAGGGGCGATGAGCAGTTCTTC.

V is TRBV10-3 and J is TRBJ2-5; the D is unclear. V was cut by 2 bases and J by 2 bases, with 6 bases left in between. The CDR3 sequence is 13 residues long. CDR1 and CDR2 (germline): ENHRY, SYGVKD. CDR3 region: CAISEVRQETQYF. In DNA, the CDR3 is TGTGCCATCAGTGAGGTCAGACAAGAGACCCAGTACTTC.

The chain links TRBV28 to TRBJ2-1; no reliable D call. Germline assignment: CDR1 MDHEN and CDR2 SYDVKM. The CDR3 has 16 amino acids. V lost 4 bases, J lost 0 bases, and 13 bases lay in between. The CDR3 loop reads CASSSPDSSSYNEQFF. CDR3 coding DNA: TGTGCCAGCAGTTCCCCCGACTCGAGCTCCTACAATGAGCAGTTCTTC.

The rearrangement links TRBV5-1 to TRBJ2-3; TRBD2 might be the D (6 bases). This CDR3 comprises 14 residues. V lost 2 bases and J 0 bases, leaving 7 bases between the germline ends. CDR1 SGHRS and CDR2 YFSETQ come from the germline V gene. The CDR3 loop reads CASSLGGSTDTQYF. The CDR3 nucleotides are TGCGCCAGCAGCTTAGGAGGGAGCACAGATACGCAGTATTTT.

The V call is TRBV7-8, the J call TRBJ2-7; a weak D match, TRBD1 (6 bases). The germline V and J ends were trimmed by 5 bases and 3 bases, with 11 bases remaining between them. The CDR3 spans 13 residues. Germline CDR1 is SGHVS and CDR2 is FQNEAQ. As DNA, the CDR3 is TGTGCCAGCAGCCCGGACAGAAACTACGAGCAGTACTTC. It specifies CASSPDRNYEQYF.

V and J are TRBV5-4 and TRBJ2-1; 11 positions agree with TRBD2. Trimming cost V 1 base and J 4 bases; bases outside gene matches: 4. Germline loops: CDR1 SGHNT, CDR2 YYREEE (reference sequence). The CDR3 is made up of 16 amino acids. As DNA, the CDR3 is TGTGCCAGCAGCTTGCCTAGCGGGGGGTTTTACAATGAGCAGTTCTTC. It yields the protein CASSLPSGGFYNEQFF.

The chain has TRBV9 and TRBJ2-5; TRBD1 matches at 12 bases. The CDR3 length is 16 residues. The junction had 3 bases not matched to a gene; V was cut back by 2 bases and J by 1 base. Germline values: CDR1 SGDLS, CDR2 YYNGEE. The CDR3 reads CASSVVGQGAQETQYF. DNA of the CDR3: TGTGCCAGCAGCGTCGTGGGACAGGGGGCCCAAGAGACCCAGTACTTC.

This rearrangement joins TRBV5-8 to TRBJ1-1, with D perhaps matching TRBD1 (6 bases). V gave up 2 bases and J gave up 2 bases, with 10 bases separating them. CDR3 length equals 14 residues. Germline V gene sequence: CDR1 SGHTS, CDR2 YDEGEE. The CDR3 is CASSLQGRNTEAFF. The CDR3 DNA is TGTGCCAGCAGCTTACAGGGAAGAAACACTGAAGCTTTCTTT.